The rows below give T cell receptor beta chains drawn from one sample of a study of blood T cell repertoires in COVID-19. Assay: immunoSEQ multiplex PCR; the TCRdb copy retains only in-frame clones and omits some. This table holds 200,000 to 250,000 clones, approximately 89% found once. The sequencing sample was made of PBMCs or T cells enriched from blood (not recorded which). Receptors were obtained from a woman between 25 and 40 years old who had been exposed to COVID-19. CDR3s include the opening cysteine and the closing phenylalanine or tryptophan. The D gene is left open where the match is weak. The size field is filled for only some rows; it gives once, few, many or a size class.

clone_size j_call d_call cdr3_length v_call cdr3_aa cdr3_nt
. TRBJ2-1 . 17 TRBV11-3 CASSLAGGPRSYNEQFF TGTGCCAGCAGCTTGGCGGGCGGGCCCCGCTCCTACAATGAGCAGTTCTTC
. TRBJ1-5 . 15 TRBV18 CASSPQPGVNQPQHF TGTGCCAGCTCACCACAACCAGGGGTCAATCAGCCCCAGCATTTT
. TRBJ2-2 TRBD1 16 TRBV5-8 CASSWAGTGFTGELFF TGTGCCAGCAGCTGGGCCGGGACAGGTTTCACCGGGGAGCTGTTTTTT
. TRBJ2-7 TRBD2 16 TRBV2 CASSLGTSGKRYEQYF TGTGCCAGCAGTCTGGGAACTAGCGGGAAAAGGTACGAGCAGTACTTC
. TRBJ1-2 . 15 TRBV15 CATSSPRGRVYGYTF TGTGCCACCAGCAGCCCCAGGGGTCGGGTCTATGGCTACACCTTC
. TRBJ2-7 TRBD2 17 TRBV3-1/TRBV3-2 CASSQDRTSGGLYEQYF TGTGCCAGCAGCCAAGATCGGACTAGCGGGGGACTCTACGAGCAGTACTTC
. TRBJ1-1 . 13 TRBV18 CASSTDSSKTAFF TGTGCCAGCTCAACGGACTCCAGCAAAACGGCTTTCTTT
. TRBJ2-7 TRBD1 16 TRBV18 CASSRLQGASSYEQYF TGTGCCAGCTCACGCCTACAGGGGGCGAGCTCCTACGAGCAGTACTTC
. TRBJ1-3 . 16 TRBV4-1 CASSQDISEVGNTIYF TGCGCCAGCAGCCAAGATATAAGCGAAGTTGGAAACACCATATATTTT
. TRBJ2-7 . 13 TRBV10-3 CAISAETVYEQYF TGTGCCATCAGTGCGGAGACAGTCTACGAGCAGTACTTC
. TRBJ1-1 TRBD1 14 TRBV19 CASGLTGTNTEAFF TGTGCCAGTGGATTGACAGGGACGAACACTGAAGCTTTCTTT
once TRBJ2-5 TRBD2 16 TRBV2 CASSELTGGLQETQYF TGTGCCAGCAGTGAACTTACGGGAGGGCTCCAAGAGACCCAGTACTTC
. TRBJ2-7 TRBD2 16 TRBV4-1 CASSHSRLAATYEQYF TGCGCCAGCAGCCATTCGCGACTAGCGGCAACCTACGAGCAGTACTTC
. TRBJ1-4 TRBD1 15 TRBV7-9 CASSSAGTGLEKLFF TGTGCCAGCAGCAGCGCCGGGACAGGGCTTGAAAAACTGTTTTTT
. TRBJ1-1 . 13 TRBV2 CASNINGNTEAFF TGTGCCAGCAATATTAACGGGAACACTGAAGCTTTCTTT
. TRBJ2-1 . 14 TRBV28 CASSLERLYIEQFF TGTGCCAGCAGTTTAGAGCGACTCTACATTGAGCAGTTCTTC